The 27 T cell receptor beta chains listed next were all sequenced from one sample in a study of T cells expressing NK-cell markers. TCRdb reprocessed the 5' RACE reads, with one entry per CDR3 protein and no DNA. Here the sample table reports some 500,000 distinct CDR3 sequences. Sequenced: blood T cells: a sorted CD56 or NKG2C T cell subset, CD4+ or CD8+ T cells, or bulk PBMC T cells (not recorded which). The receptors stem from a woman in her fifties or sixties in good health.

This chain uses TRBV6-5 with TRBJ1-2. CDR1 is MNHEY and CDR2 is SVGAGI in the germline V gene. The CDR3 totals 18 residues. This chain's CDR3 is CASSPSRTDENFNYGYTF.

This chain connects TRBV11-2 to TRBJ2-3; the D call from TCRdb, TRBD1, cannot be confirmed without DNA. Germline CDR1 SGHAT, CDR2 FQNNGV. The CDR3 spans 15 residues. CDR3 in amino acids: CASRLWGRKADTQYF.

This CDR3 reads CSVLVTGSFGELFF. The V call is TRBV29-1, the J call TRBJ2-2; without DNA, the TCRdb call of TRBD1 cannot be checked. Germline assignment: CDR1 SQVTM and CDR2 ANQGSEA. The CDR3 is 14 residues long.

The chain joins TRBV11-2 to TRBJ2-2; TCRdb calls TRBD2, which cannot be checked without DNA. Germline CDR1 SGHAT, CDR2 FQNNGV. There are 18 residues in the CDR3. The CDR3 sequence: CASSLGPLRAGDTGELFF. The full variable domain, with the rest looked up from reference TRBV11-2 and TRBJ2-2, is EAGVAQSPRYKIIEKRQSVAFWCNPISGHATLYWYQQILGQGPKLLIQFQNNGVVDDSQLPKDRFSAERLKGVDSTLKIQPAKLEDSAVYLCASSLGPLRAGDTGELFFGEGSRLTVL.

This chain uses TRBV20-1 with TRBJ1-4; TCRdb returns TRBD1, unconfirmable since there is no DNA. The CDR3 consists of 13 residues. The germline V gene has CDR1 DFQATT and CDR2 SNEGSKA (reference sequence). CDR3: CSARPGATGKLFF.

This rearrangement joins TRBV21-1 to TRBJ1-6. TRBV21-1 is labeled a pseudogene. This CDR3 has 12 amino acids. CDR3 protein: CASSGLSAPLHF.

The V gene is TRBV29-1, the J gene TRBJ1-1. The length of the CDR3 is 13 residues. Germline lookup yields CDR1 SQVTM and CDR2 ANQGSEA. CDR3 protein: CSVEGMPLLGAFF.

The chain has TRBV4-1 and TRBJ1-2. Germline V gene sequence: CDR1 MGHRA, CDR2 YSYEKL. The CDR3 is 14 residues long. The chain's CDR3 is CASSQDAGIPGYTF.

V is TRBV20-1 and J is TRBJ1-4. This CDR3 region has 13 residues. Looked up from germline, CDR1 is DFQATT and CDR2 is SNEGSKA (reference sequence). This CDR3 is CSATERMGEKLFF.

The chain combines TRBV12-3 or TRBV12-4 with TRBJ1-5. The length of the CDR3 is 14 residues. CDR3 sequence reads: CASSLLHPNQPQHF.

This chain links TRBV12-3 or TRBV12-4 with TRBJ2-2. The CDR3 consists of 14 residues. CDR3 loop: CASSLKPATGELFF.

The rearrangement joins TRBV5-1 to TRBJ2-2; TCRdb reports TRBD2, a call that lacks DNA to check it against. Germline loops: CDR1 SGHRS, CDR2 YFSETQ. The CDR3 extends over 13 amino acids. The CDR3 sequence: CASSSTAGAELFF.

The rearrangement joins TRBV5-6 to TRBJ2-2; TCRdb outputs TRBD2, but without DNA this stays unchecked. Germline loops: CDR1 SGHDT, CDR2 YYEEEE. The CDR3 is made up of 15 amino acids. This CDR3 reads CASSFMGGDTGELFF.

The chain has TRBV2 and TRBJ1-2; as DNA is missing, the TRBD1 call by TCRdb cannot be tested. Germline CDR1 reads SNHLY; CDR2 reads FYNNEI. This CDR3 contains 14 residues. CDR3 residues: CASKGTVKNYGYTF.

The chain links TRBV20-1 to TRBJ2-3; the D call of TRBD2 rests on TCRdb alone, since no DNA is present to check it. Germline loops: CDR1 DFQATT, CDR2 SNEGSKA (reference sequence). This CDR3 spans 16 amino acids. CDR3 region: CSARDSSGRFVFSQYF.

The rearrangement links TRBV20-1 to TRBJ2-3; TCRdb indicates TRBD2, and absent DNA this call remains unverified. CDR1 is DFQATT, CDR2 SNEGSKA, per germline (reference sequence). This CDR3 is 15 amino acids long. This CDR3 is CSAPPPGLAGGTQYF.

The chain uses TRBV29-1 and TRBJ2-2; TCRdb names TRBD1, which stays unverified in the absence of DNA. Germline CDR1 and CDR2: SQVTM and ANQGSEA. The CDR3 spans 15 residues. CDR3 sequence: CSVEVRQANTGELFF.

This chain links TRBV7-2 with TRBJ2-3; the TCRdb D gene call, TRBD1, has no DNA to confirm it. The CDR3 covers 15 residues. Per the germline V gene, CDR1 is SGHTA and CDR2 is FQGNSA. The CDR3 spells CASSTAPSVLDTQYF. The full variable domain, in which reference TRBV7-2 and TRBJ2-3 provide the parts outside the CDR3, is GAGVSQSPSNKVTEKGKDVELRCDPISGHTALYWYRQSLGQGLEFLIYFQGNSAPDKSGLPSDRFSAERTGGSVSTLTIQRTQQEDSAVYLCASSTAPSVLDTQYFGPGTRLTVL.

This sequence joins TRBV7-9 and TRBJ1-2. CDR3 size: 13 residues. CDR1 and CDR2 (germline): SEHNR, FQNEAQ (reference sequence). CDR3 amino acids: CASSPPSRLGYTF.

The V gene is TRBV7-2, the J gene TRBJ2-5. The CDR3 loop spans 13 amino acids. The V gene's germline CDR1 is SGHTA and CDR2 FQGNSA. The CDR3 spells CASSRGNQETQYF. Full variable domain (remainder filled in from reference TRBV7-2 and TRBJ2-5): GAGVSQSPSNKVTEKGKDVELRCDPISGHTALYWYRQSLGQGLEFLIYFQGNSAPDKSGLPSDRFSAERTGGSVSTLTIQRTQQEDSAVYLCASSRGNQETQYFGPGTRLLVL.

This chain connects TRBV9 to TRBJ1-3. Germline V gene lookup returns CDR1 SGDLS and CDR2 YYNGEE. The CDR3 sequence is 15 residues long. The CDR3: CASSVDLPSGNTIYF.

The J gene is TRBJ2-2, the V gene TRBV14; TCRdb calls TRBD1, which cannot be checked without DNA. The length of the CDR3 is 17 residues. Germline V lookup: CDR1 SGHDN, CDR2 FVKESK. The CDR3 reads CASSREAGTWDTGELFF.

The V and J genes are TRBV10-3 and TRBJ2-1. The CDR3 has 13 residues. From germline, CDR1 is ENHRY and CDR2 SYGVKD. The CDR3 sequence is CAISEGSPNEQFF.

The V and J genes are TRBV5-1 and TRBJ2-6. CDR1 is SGHRS, CDR2 YFSETQ, per germline. This CDR3 is 14 amino acids long. CDR3 sequence: CASGAEVGANVLTF.

The chain uses TRBV20-1 and TRBJ2-1. The CDR3 has 14 amino acids. From germline, CDR1 is DFQATT and CDR2 SNEGSKA (reference sequence). This chain's CDR3 is CSARGSATVNEQFF.

This rearrangement joins TRBV9 to TRBJ1-3; the TCRdb call, TRBD1, lacks DNA for checking. Germline CDR1 SGDLS, CDR2 YYNGEE. This CDR3 has 14 residues. CDR3 loop: CASSPMTGAHTIYF.

V is TRBV5-1 and J is TRBJ2-2; the D call from TCRdb, TRBD2, cannot be confirmed without DNA. Germline loops: CDR1 SGHRS, CDR2 YFSETQ. The CDR3 extends over 14 amino acids. CDR3 amino acids: CASTTSGTAGELFF. The full variable domain, rest sourced from reference TRBV5-1 and TRBJ2-2, is KAGVTQTPRYLIKTRGQQVTLSCSPISGHRSVSWYQQTPGQGLQFLFEYFSETQRNKGNFPGRFSGRQFSNSRSEMNVSTLELGDSALYLCASTTSGTAGELFFGEGSRLTVL.